This paragraph reports one TCR beta chain. CDR1 and CDR2 (germline): SQVTM, ANQGSEA. Losses at the gene ends were 4 bases for V and 4 bases for J; bases not matched to a gene: 1. This CDR3 has 11 residues. Profiled with immunoSEQ multiplex PCR; TCRdb holds only in-frame clones, not every one. The table has around 58,000 clones, approximately 86% seen once. This sample was included in a study of technical replicates of blood from four donors. This chain connects TRBV29-1 to TRBJ2-7; TRBD2 matches 7 bases. This clonotype originated in a human donor in good health. Some clones in this sample may be carry-over from other donors' samples. Sequencing input: PBMCs. The DNA for the CDR3 is TGCAGCGTTGGACTAGCTTACGAGCAGTACTTC. It yields the protein CSVGLAYEQYF.